This TCR beta chain was sequenced for a study of blood T cells in healthy people across ages. Whole-study context: Per every two T cells, about one barcoded beta molecule was captured by template switching.

This clonotype was detected only a few times. Its antigen is currently unknown. Germline assignment: CDR1 SGHTA and CDR2 FQGNSA. The CDR3 totals 15 residues. Trimming removed 7 bases from V and 2 bases from J; junction bases left unmatched: 9. The use of a sample-barcoded 5' primer and a J-beta primer mix characterized a second PCR of roughly 6 to 11 cycles. Every single cDNA molecule received a tag from a template-switch adaptor with 12 random nucleotides. MiXCR, run by TCRdb on the 5' RACE reads, gives a single entry per CDR3 protein. The sample lists about 730,000 distinct CDR3 sequences; about 42% were seen once. Study outcomes and limitations: Any conclusive comparison of naive versus antigen-experienced cells was prevented by using unsorted PBMCs.

The sequencing input was blood. The rearrangement uses TRBV7-2 and TRBJ2-7; 9 bases map to TRBD2. The sequence derives from a woman aged 55-70 years in good health. In DNA, the CDR3 is TGTGCCAGCACCATCGCTAGCGGGGTTGCCTACGAGCAGTACTTC. Its protein is CASTIASGVAYEQYF.